What follows are 27 T cell receptor beta chains derived from one specimen sequenced in a study of T cell repertoires in cytomegalovirus infection. Using its own MiXCR run on the reads, TCRdb lists one record per CDR3 protein. The repertoire consists of nearly 650,000 distinct CDR3 sequences, with roughly a quarter occurring once and the leading ten covering less than 10%. The source material was CD8+ T cells from PBMCs. The receptors originated from a human donor in good health (CMV status not recorded). Some clones in this sample may be carry-over from other donors' samples.

This clonotype occurred many times. The gene calls are TRBV6-8 and TRBJ2-1; TRBD1 is a possible D gene (6 bases). V gave up 0 bases and J gave up 5 bases, with 11 bases separating them. Per germline, CDR1 MNHGY and CDR2 SAAAGT. The length of the CDR3 is 15 residues. The DNA for the CDR3 is TGTGCCAGCAGTTACTCTTCCAGGGGTAACAATGAGCAGTTCTTC. Translation: CASSYSSRGNNEQFF.

The table lists this clonotype with many counts. The chain uses TRBV13 and TRBJ2-7, with no clear D. Germline CDR1 reads PRHDT; CDR2 reads FYEKMQ (reference sequence). V was trimmed by 3 bases and J by 3 bases, leaving 12 bases between them. The length of the CDR3 is 14 residues. CDR3 loop: CASSFSGARYEQYF. The CDR3 DNA reads TGTGCCAGCAGCTTCTCCGGAGCCCGCTACGAGCAGTACTTC.

V gene TRBV30 combines with J gene TRBJ2-6; D unresolved. This CDR3 is 12 amino acids long. Germline CDR1 is GTSNPN and CDR2 is SVGIG (reference sequence). V was cut by 4 bases and J by 4 bases, with 5 bases left in between. DNA of the CDR3: TGTGCCTGGACATCGGGGGCCAACGTCCTGACTTTC. Its protein product is CAWTSGANVLTF.

The rearrangement joins TRBV6-5 to TRBJ2-1; D ambiguous. CDR1 is MNHEY, CDR2 SVGAGI, per germline. V gave up 0 bases and J gave up 1 base, with 10 bases separating them. The CDR3 runs 16 residues. The CDR3 nucleotides are TGTGCCAGCAGTTACTCTGGAATTTCATCCTACAATGAGCAGTTCTTC. Protein sequence: CASSYSGISSYNEQFF.

Ten or more counts support this clonotype. The chain has TRBV7-9 and TRBJ1-2; 8 bases line up with TRBD1. The CDR3 is 13 residues long. Germline V gene lookup returns CDR1 SEHNR and CDR2 FQNEAQ (reference sequence). J lost 4 bases, V lost 5 bases, and 3 bases had no gene match. This CDR3 reads CASSPDRVYGYTF. The CDR3 nucleotides read TGTGCCAGCAGCCCGGACAGGGTCTATGGCTACACCTTC.

This clonotype was seen many times. The CDR3 DNA reads as TGTGCCAGTAGCTCCACGACGGGACAAGAGACACCAAACGTCCTGACTTTC. Protein sequence: CASSSTTGQETPNVLTF. This rearrangement joins TRBV19 to TRBJ2-6; D is perhaps TRBD1 (6 bases). V shed 6 bases and J shed 10 bases, with 25 bases lying between them. This CDR3 region has 17 residues. The V gene's germline CDR1 is LNHDA and CDR2 SQIVND (reference sequence). Filled out from reference TRBV19 and TRBJ2-6, the complete variable domain reads DGGITQSPKYLFRKEGQNVTLSCEQNLNHDAMYWYRQDPGQGLRLIYYSQIVNDFQKGDIAEGYSVSREKKESFPLTVTSAQKNPTAFYLCASSSTTGQETPNVLTFGAGSRLTVL.

This clonotype was recorded at least ten times. This chain connects TRBV12-3 or TRBV12-4 to TRBJ1-1; 7 bases fit TRBD1. This CDR3 spans 14 amino acids. Trimming took 7 bases from V and 5 from J; bases not matched to a gene: 10. This CDR3 reads CASTLETGWTEAFF. CDR3 bases: TGTGCCAGCACTCTAGAGACAGGGTGGACTGAAGCTTTCTTT.

The chain employs TRBV12-3 or TRBV12-4 and TRBJ2-1, with TRBD1 identical over 8 bases. The CDR3 has 16 amino acids. Germline trimming cut 7 bases from V and 1 base from J; bases unmatched to any gene: 9. CDR3 sequence: CASTPWTGFSYNEQFF. In DNA form, the CDR3 reads TGTGCCAGCACCCCTTGGACAGGGTTTTCCTACAATGAGCAGTTCTTC.

This clonotype was counted a few times. J is TRBJ2-3 and V is TRBV24-1; 13 nucleotides align to TRBD2. The ends lost 3 bases at V and 10 bases at J; junction bases unmatched: 12. Germline V gene data show CDR1 as KGHDR and CDR2 as SFDVKD. The length of the CDR3 is 17 residues. The DNA of the CDR3 is TGTGCCACCAGTGATCCCGCGACTAGCGGGGGGCCTGGGGCGCAGTATTTT. Amino acids: CATSDPATSGGPGAQYF.

This clonotype appeared many times. V gene TRBV10-3 combines with J gene TRBJ2-7; D is unclear. Trimming removed 1 base from V and 1 base from J, with 14 bases in between. The germline gives CDR1 ENHRY, CDR2 SYGVKD. The CDR3 totals 16 residues. DNA for the CDR3: TGTGCCATCAGTGAGTTTCCGGCCGAAACTTCCTACGAGCAGTACTTC. It is translated as CAISEFPAETSYEQYF.

The sample holds a few counts of this clonotype. This sequence joins TRBV5-4 and TRBJ2-7; 7 bases are a match to TRBD2. This CDR3 contains 15 residues. Germline CDR1 and CDR2: SGHNT and YYREEE (reference sequence). V shed 2 bases and J 7 bases; nucleotides not matched to a gene: 12. The CDR3: CASSLAGNPLLEQYF. Here the CDR3 DNA reads TGTGCCAGCAGCTTAGCGGGGAACCCCCTCCTGGAGCAGTACTTC.

V gene TRBV5-1 combines with J gene TRBJ1-2; D gene ambiguous. Germline-derived CDR1 and CDR2 are SGHRS and YFSETQ. The CDR3 is 13 amino acids. V lost 2 bases, J lost 4 bases, and 9 bases lay in between. The CDR3 protein is CASSFNTLYGYTF. The CDR3 nucleotides are TGCGCCAGCAGCTTCAATACCCTCTATGGCTACACCTTC.

This clonotype was observed a few times. The V and J genes are TRBV20-1 and TRBJ2-1; 10 bases map to TRBD2. The germline V gene has CDR1 DFQATT and CDR2 SNEGSKA (reference sequence). Unmatched junction bases numbered 0, after V lost 3 bases and J lost 4 bases. CDR3 length equals 13 residues. CDR3 DNA: TGCAGTGCTAGTAGCGGGGGGTACAATGAGCAGTTCTTC. Translating gives CSASSGGYNEQFF.

In its sample, this clonotype was seen many times. The CDR3 is CASSLAGTIYEQFF. The CDR3 DNA reads TGTGCCAGCAGTTTAGCCGGGACTATATATGAGCAGTTCTTC. This sequence joins TRBV12-3 or TRBV12-4 and TRBJ2-1, with TRBD2 matching 7 bases. J gave up 8 bases and V 0 bases, and 4 bases lay outside the gene matches. The CDR3 loop spans 14 amino acids.

V usage is TRBV29-1 and J usage is TRBJ1-4; 9 bases align to TRBD1. V shed 4 bases and J 8 bases; nucleotides not matched to a gene: 8. Germline CDR1 reads SQVTM; CDR2 reads ANQGSEA. The CDR3 spans 14 residues. CDR3 residues: CSVVRTGADEKLFF. CDR3 in DNA: TGCAGCGTTGTCCGGACAGGGGCTGACGAAAAACTGTTTTTT.

The V and J genes are TRBV14 and TRBJ2-1; no clear D gene. This CDR3 spans 13 amino acids. Deletions cut 0 bases from V and 7 bases from J, with 7 bases between. CDR1 SGHDN and CDR2 FVKESK come from the germline V gene. CDR3 in amino acids: CASSQERLNEQFF. The CDR3 nucleotides are TGTGCCAGCAGCCAAGAAAGGCTTAATGAGCAGTTCTTC.

This clonotype was seen a few times. This chain joins TRBV27 and TRBJ2-7, with D possibly matching TRBD1 (5 bases). The germline V and J ends were trimmed by 2 bases and 6 bases, with 20 bases remaining between them. Per germline, CDR1 MNHEY and CDR2 SMNVEV (reference sequence). The CDR3 consists of 16 residues. The CDR3 DNA is TGTGCCAGCAGTTTAGCCCGACAGCTACTTAGGGGCGAGCAGTACTTC. Protein sequence: CASSLARQLLRGEQYF.

This clonotype was observed a handful of times. J is TRBJ2-6 and V is TRBV14; D remains unclear. Germline V gives CDR1 SGHDN, CDR2 FVKESK. V lost 5 bases and J 0 bases, leaving 11 bases between the germline ends. The CDR3 sequence is 16 residues long. The CDR3 here is CASSTRVSSGANVLTF. The CDR3 DNA reads as TGTGCCAGCAGCACTCGCGTTTCCTCTGGGGCCAACGTCCTGACTTTC.

About this clonotype: With a much larger clone just one base away, this may be a read error. V usage is TRBV6-6 and J usage is TRBJ2-2; D not certain. V shed 3 bases and J shed 7 bases, with 3 bases lying between them. This CDR3 region has 11 residues. Germline V CDR1 and CDR2: MNHNY, SVGAGI (reference sequence). As DNA, the CDR3 is TGTGCCAGCAGTTATGTCGGGGAGCTGTTTTTT. It is translated as CASSYVGELFF.

The chain has TRBV29-1 and TRBJ1-1; 9 nucleotides agree with TRBD1. Trimming removed 7 bases from V and 4 bases from J; junction bases left unmatched: 4. This CDR3 is 12 amino acids long. Germline V CDR1 and CDR2: SQVTM, ANQGSEA. As DNA, the CDR3 is TGCAGCGCTATGACAGGGGGCACTGAAGCTTTCTTT. This encodes CSAMTGGTEAFF.

The chain couples TRBV5-5 to TRBJ2-1; a possible D gene is TRBD2 (5 bases). The germline gives CDR1 SGHKS, CDR2 YYEKEE (reference sequence). This CDR3 spans 12 amino acids. V lost 0 bases and J 12 bases, leaving 10 bases between the germline ends. In DNA form, the CDR3 reads TGTGCCAGCAGCTTGGGGGAACTAGTGCAGTTCTTC. This gives the protein CASSLGELVQFF.

For this clonotype: Given a much more abundant clone one base away, this may be a read error. The J gene is TRBJ1-1, the V gene TRBV7-6; D unclear. The length of the CDR3 is 13 residues. Germline V gives CDR1 SGHVS, CDR2 FNYEAQ. Here the CDR3 reads CTSSPEENTEAFF. The CDR3 nucleotides are TGTACCAGCAGCCCCGAAGAGAACACTGAAGCTTTCTTT.

This clonotype has a handful of counts. The chain has TRBV7-6 and TRBJ2-3; 10 nucleotides match TRBD1. With V trimmed by 3 bases and J by 2 bases, 8 bases remained unmatched. Germline CDR1 SGHVS, CDR2 FNYEAQ. CDR3 length: 17 amino acids. CDR3: CASSFRDRGQFTDTQYF. CDR3 sequence (DNA): TGTGCCAGCAGCTTCCGGGACAGGGGCCAATTCACAGATACGCAGTATTTT.

The V gene is TRBV7-8, the J gene TRBJ2-1; D unclear. V was pared by 10 bases and J by 6 bases, with 7 bases between. The CDR3 extends over 10 amino acids. Germline V gene lookup returns CDR1 SGHVS and CDR2 FQNEAQ. This CDR3 is CATRFNEQFF. The CDR3 DNA follows: TGTGCCACCCGTTTCAATGAGCAGTTCTTC.

V is TRBV13 and J is TRBJ2-6, with 8 bases lining up with TRBD1. The CDR3 runs 18 residues. Trimming cost V 5 bases and J 4 bases; bases outside gene matches: 13. Germline values: CDR1 PRHDT, CDR2 FYEKMQ (reference sequence). The DNA for the CDR3 is TGTGCCAGCAGCCCCCGAGGACAGGGTGTATTGGGGGCCAACGTCCTGACTTTC. The encoded protein is CASSPRGQGVLGANVLTF. Using reference TRBV13 and TRBJ2-6 for the parts outside the CDR3, the full variable domain is AAGVIQSPRHLIKEKRETATLKCYPIPRHDTVYWYQQGPGQDPQFLISFYEKMQSDKGSIPDRFSAQQFSDYHSELNMSSLELGDSALYFCASSPRGQGVLGANVLTFGAGSRLTVL.

Here the CDR3 DNA reads TGTGCCAGCAGCTACCGCCCGAAGAGCGGGTCAGATACGCAGTATTTT. Protein product: CASSYRPKSGSDTQYF. The rearrangement links TRBV6-8 to TRBJ2-3; a weak D match, TRBD2 (6 bases). Trimming took 6 bases from V and 4 from J, leaving 20 bases between them. This CDR3 contains 16 residues. Germline V gene data show CDR1 as MNHGY and CDR2 as SAAAGT.

V usage is TRBV11-3 and J usage is TRBJ2-5; 7 nucleotides match TRBD1. The CDR3 sequence is 16 residues long. J gave up 4 bases and V 5 bases, and 13 bases lay outside the gene matches. CDR1 and CDR2 (germline): SGHNT, YENEEA. CDR3 in amino acids: CASSPASGGSVETQYF. CDR3 sequence (DNA): TGTGCCAGCAGCCCCGCATCAGGGGGAAGTGTAGAGACCCAGTACTTC.